These T cell receptor beta chains were read from a single sample in a study of blood T cell repertoires in COVID-19. Clones were read by immunoSEQ multiplex PCR, and TCRdb kept only the in-frame ones, dropping some. The sample lists 300,000 to 350,000 clones; about 90% were seen once. Sequenced material: peripheral blood. These receptors came from a woman aged 25-40 years with COVID-19, enrolled during active disease. The CDR3 runs from the conserved cysteine through the conserved F or W. The D gene is left open where the match is weak. The size field is filled for only some rows; it gives once, few, many or a size class.

d_call,clone_size,v_call,j_call,cdr3_nt,cdr3_aa
NA,NA,TRBV5-1,TRBJ1-6,TGCGCCAGCAGCTTGGCAGGGGCCACCTATAATTCACCCCTCCACTTT,CASSLAGATYNSPLHF
NA,NA,TRBV6-6,TRBJ1-1,TGTGCCAGCACCTTAAGGCAGGGCGTAAGCACTGAAGCTTTCTTT,CASTLRQGVSTEAFF
NA,NA,TRBV6-5,TRBJ2-7,TGTGCCAGCAGCGACAGCCCCATCTCCTACGAGCAGTACTTC,CASSDSPISYEQYF
NA,NA,TRBV2,TRBJ2-7,TGTGCCAGCAGTGGAAACAGTTACGAGCAGTACTTC,CASSGNSYEQYF
TRBD1,NA,TRBV28,TRBJ1-2,TGTGCCAGCCTCGATAGGACAGGGAGCCGGGGCTACACCTTC,CASLDRTGSRGYTF
TRBD2,NA,TRBV6-6,TRBJ2-7,TGTGCCAGCAGTGTCCTAGCGGGAGCGGCCTACGAGCAGTACTTC,CASSVLAGAAYEQYF
NA,NA,TRBV5-1,TRBJ1-4,TGCGCCAGCAGCGTAGGAGCAACTAATGAAAAACTGTTTTTT,CASSVGATNEKLFF
TRBD2,NA,TRBV6-5,TRBJ2-7,TGTGCCAGCAGCGACGGAACTAGCGGGAAAGTGCGGTACTTC,CASSDGTSGKVRYF
NA,NA,TRBV7-6,TRBJ2-1,TGTGCCAGCAGCCCCCTTCCCGGAGGTAACAATGAGCAGTTCTTC,CASSPLPGGNNEQFF
NA,NA,TRBV27,TRBJ2-7,TGTGCCAGCAGTACACGTAGGGGGTTGGCCGAGCAGTACTTC,CASSTRRGLAEQYF
NA,NA,TRBV7-2,TRBJ2-7,TGTGCCTGCGCTCGGGTAGGGGCCAGCTCCTACGAGCAGTACTTC,CACARVGASSYEQYF
NA,NA,TRBV30,TRBJ1-1,TGTGCCTGGATGAAGGAAGGAGGCACTGAAGCTTTCTTT,CAWMKEGGTEAFF
TRBD1,NA,TRBV9,TRBJ2-2,TGTGCCAGCAGCCCGGGACAGTCGAACACCGGGGAGCTGTTTTTT,CASSPGQSNTGELFF
NA,NA,TRBV19,TRBJ1-5,TGTGCCAGTAGTGTCGATCGGAATCAGCCCCAGCATTTT,CASSVDRNQPQHF
TRBD2,NA,TRBV7-9,TRBJ2-2,TGTGCCAGCAGCAACGGACTAGCGGGAGGGGAGCTGTTTTTT,CASSNGLAGGELFF
NA,NA,TRBV5-1,TRBJ1-1,TGCGCCAGCAGCGTCTGGGGAGGAGATATTGAAGCTTTCTTT,CASSVWGGDIEAFF
TRBD2,NA,TRBV5-1,TRBJ2-1,TGCGCCAGCAGCTTACTTGGACTAGCGGGAGGGGATGAGCAGTTCTTC,CASSLLGLAGGDEQFF
TRBD2,NA,TRBV5-6,TRBJ2-3,TGTGCCAGCAGCTTCAGGACTAGCGGGAAGGATACGCAGTATTTT,CASSFRTSGKDTQYF
TRBD2,NA,TRBV6-4,TRBJ2-5,TGTGCCAGCAGTGACTGGGGGGGTAGAAGGTCAGAGACCCAGTACTTC,CASSDWGGRRSETQYF
NA,many,TRBV19,TRBJ2-7,TGTGCCAGTAGTGCCCGACTAGGAAGCTACGAGCAGTACTTC,CASSARLGSYEQYF
NA,NA,TRBV11-2,TRBJ2-7,TGTGCCAGCAGCTTGGGCAGAAGCTACGAGCAGTACTTC,CASSLGRSYEQYF
TRBD1,NA,TRBV2,TRBJ1-1,TGTGCCGGCTGGGACAGTTACACTGAAGCTTTCTTT,CAGWDSYTEAFF
NA,NA,TRBV7-8,TRBJ2-1,TGTGCCAGCAGCCCCCCGCGCCGAGAGTCTCCCTACAATGAGCAGTTCTTC,CASSPPRRESPYNEQFF
NA,NA,TRBV13,TRBJ1-1,TGTGCCAGCAGCTTAGGGAGTAACACTGAAGCTTTCTTT,CASSLGSNTEAFF
NA,few,TRBV4-1,TRBJ2-1,TGCGCCAGCAGCGTAGCCGGCGATGAGCAGTTCTTC,CASSVAGDEQFF
NA,NA,TRBV30,TRBJ2-1,TGTGCCAGTAGCGGAGTCTACAATGAGCAGTTCTTC,CASSGVYNEQFF
TRBD2,NA,TRBV5-1,TRBJ2-1,TGCGCCAGCAGCCAGCGAGGACTAGCGGAATACAATGAGCAGTTCTTC,CASSQRGLAEYNEQFF
NA,NA,TRBV30,TRBJ1-4,TGTGCCTGGAGTCAAGGGGGAAGAACTAATGAAAAACTGTTTTTT,CAWSQGGRTNEKLFF
TRBD2,NA,TRBV5-8,TRBJ2-7,TGTGCCAGCAGCTCTTCCTATGGACTAGCGGGATTGTACGAGCAGTACTTC,CASSSSYGLAGLYEQYF
NA,once,TRBV19,TRBJ1-1,TGTGCCAGTAGTATAGGCCAGGCCGCGGGGACTGAAGCTTTCTTT,CASSIGQAAGTEAFF
NA,NA,TRBV12-3/TRBV12-4,TRBJ1-2,TGTGCCAGCTCCTACGCGGTTTATGTAGGCTACACCTTC,CASSYAVYVGYTF
NA,NA,TRBV9,TRBJ1-1,TGTGCCAGCAGCGTAGAAGCCTCCCTACCTGAAGCTTTCTTT,CASSVEASLPEAFF
NA,NA,TRBV21-1,TRBJ2-5,TGTGCCAGCAGCAAACGGGGGGACAAGGCCGAGACCCAGTACTTC,CASSKRGDKAETQYF
TRBD1,NA,TRBV2,TRBJ1-3,TGTGCCAGCGGGGACAGGGTAGTTGGAAACACCATATATTTT,CASGDRVVGNTIYF
NA,NA,TRBV11-3,TRBJ1-1,TGTGCCAGCAGCTTAAGAGGAGAAAAAGCTTTCTTT,CASSLRGEKAFF
TRBD2,NA,TRBV24-1,TRBJ2-1,TGTGCCACCCAAGCGGGAGACGGGTACAATGAGCAGTTCTTC,CATQAGDGYNEQFF
TRBD1,NA,TRBV7-9,TRBJ1-1,TGTGCCAGCAGTACCGGGACAGGCATAACTGAAGCTTTCTTT,CASSTGTGITEAFF
NA,NA,TRBV18,TRBJ2-3,TGTGCCAGCTCACCGAGTGGTACAGATACGCAGTATTTT,CASSPSGTDTQYF
TRBD2,NA,TRBV15,TRBJ2-7,TGTGCCACCAGCAGACTAGCGGGAGTGTACGAGCAGTACTTC,CATSRLAGVYEQYF
TRBD1,NA,TRBV3-1/TRBV3-2,TRBJ2-1,TGTGCCAGCAGCCCCTCCTCTCAGGGGGCGATTGAGCAGTTCTTC,CASSPSSQGAIEQFF
TRBD2,NA,TRBV19,TRBJ2-5,TGTGCCAGTAGTCCCCGGCGGGGGACCCCAGAGACCCAGTACTTC,CASSPRRGTPETQYF
TRBD1,few,TRBV7-9,TRBJ2-2,TGTGCCAGCAGCTCGGACAGGGGTGGGACCGGGGAGCTGTTTTTT,CASSSDRGGTGELFF
TRBD2,NA,TRBV5-1,TRBJ2-7,TGCGCCAGCAGCTTAGACCGACTAGCGGGAGCGGGCGAGCAGTACTTC,CASSLDRLAGAGEQYF
NA,NA,TRBV19,TRBJ1-2,TGTGCCAGTACGGGGGGGTATGGCTACACCTTC,CASTGGYGYTF
TRBD1,NA,TRBV29-1,TRBJ2-1,TGCAGCGTTGAAAATACAGGGGCCTATTCCTACAATGAGCAGTTCTTC,CSVENTGAYSYNEQFF
TRBD1,NA,TRBV3-1/TRBV3-2,TRBJ2-7,TGTGCCAGCAGCCAAGAGGACAGGGGCTCCTACGAGCAGTACTTC,CASSQEDRGSYEQYF
TRBD1,NA,TRBV6-1,TRBJ1-1,TGTGCCAGCAGTGCCTCGGGACAGGGGCTGGGAGTGCGTGAAGCTTTCTTT,CASSASGQGLGVREAFF
TRBD1,few,TRBV29-1,TRBJ1-6,TGCAGCGTTCGGACAGGGGGTGATTCACCCCTCCACTTT,CSVRTGGDSPLHF
NA,NA,TRBV12-3/TRBV12-4,TRBJ1-2,TGTGCCAGCAGCCCAACAGTGGATAATGGCTACACCTTC,CASSPTVDNGYTF
NA,few,TRBV28,TRBJ1-2,TGTGCCAGCAGTTTAGGTCAGTCCTATGGCTACACCTTC,CASSLGQSYGYTF
NA,NA,TRBV11-2,TRBJ1-1,TGTGCCAGCAGCTTAGAAACAGTAAACACTGAAGCTTTCTTT,CASSLETVNTEAFF
NA,NA,TRBV5-1,TRBJ2-7,TGCGCCAGCAGCTTGGCGGCGGAGGTCGAGCAGTACTTC,CASSLAAEVEQYF
NA,once,TRBV29-1,TRBJ1-1,TGCAGCGTTGGCCAGGTCCTCTACACTGAAGCTTTCTTT,CSVGQVLYTEAFF